The 17 T cell receptor beta chains below all came from one sample that was sequenced in a study of CD8 T cells in Susac syndrome. RNA totalling roughly 0.45 to 1 ug underwent reverse transcription with random hexamers. Using its own MiXCR run on the immunoSEQ multiplex PCR reads, TCRdb lists one record per CDR3 protein. Of 130,000 or so distinct CDR3 sequences listed, 94% are singletons. Sample: CD4+ T cells from PBMCs. Receptors were obtained from a human donor in good health.

V usage is TRBV4-3 and J usage is TRBJ2-1, with a possible D match to TRBD2 (6 bases). Germline V gene lookup returns CDR1 LGHNA and CDR2 YSLEER. Trimming took off 0 bases at V and 2 bases at J, with 8 bases between the two ends. This CDR3 is built from 15 residues. CDR3 sequence (DNA): TGCGCCAGCAGCCAAGACGGCGGGACCTACAATGAGCAGTTCTTC. This sequence encodes CASSQDGGTYNEQFF.

This chain uses TRBV4-3 with TRBJ1-2; D is perhaps TRBD1 (6 bases). There are 14 residues in the CDR3. Germline loops: CDR1 LGHNA, CDR2 YSLEER. V was cut by 3 bases and J by 6 bases, with 14 bases left in between. CDR3 DNA: TGCGCCAGCAGCCACCCTGGGGGGGGCCATGGCTACACCTTC. This translates into CASSHPGGGHGYTF.

The chain carries TRBV30 and TRBJ1-2; TRBD1 matches at 7 bases. Trimming took 3 bases from V and 2 from J; bases not matched to a gene: 3. CDR1 GTSNPN and CDR2 SVGIG come from the germline V gene (reference sequence). The CDR3 totals 13 residues. CDR3 region: CAWSRDSNYGYTF. As DNA, the CDR3 is TGTGCCTGGAGCAGGGACAGCAACTATGGCTACACCTTC.

This clonotype is a singleton in its sample. The V call is TRBV19, the J call TRBJ2-5; TRBD1 aligns across 8 bases. Trimming took 6 bases from V and 5 from J; bases not matched to a gene: 8. The CDR3 runs to 14 residues. Germline lookup yields CDR1 LNHDA and CDR2 SQIVND (reference sequence). CDR3 sequence: CASRRQGSGETQYF. In DNA form, the CDR3 reads TGTGCCAGTAGACGACAGGGGAGTGGGGAGACCCAGTACTTC.

V is TRBV12-3 or TRBV12-4 and J is TRBJ2-2; a weak D match, TRBD2 (6 bases). The V and J ends lost 3 bases and 2 bases respectively, with 13 bases between them. The CDR3 covers 16 residues. The CDR3 region has the DNA TGTGCCAGCAGTTTCGGCGGGACGGTTAACACCGGGGAGCTGTTTTTT. Translation: CASSFGGTVNTGELFF.

The chain joins TRBV23-1 to TRBJ2-3, with 10 bases lining up with TRBD1. TRBV23-1 is known as an ORF, though its function is uncertain. The CDR3 sequence is 17 residues long. The V and J ends lost 7 bases and 4 bases, in that order; junction bases with no gene match: 14. CDR3 sequence (DNA): TGCGCCAGCACTTCAATCCCCGGACAGGGGGACGCAGATACGCAGTATTTT. This translates into CASTSIPGQGDADTQYF.

This chain joins TRBV18 and TRBJ2-4; D unresolved. V lost 1 base, J lost 5 bases, and 12 bases lay in between. Germline values: CDR1 KGHSH, CDR2 LQKENI. The CDR3 has 15 amino acids. The CDR3 sequence: CASSPQPGTENIQYF. For the CDR3, the DNA is TGTGCCAGCTCACCACAACCCGGAACTGAAAACATTCAGTACTTC.

The gene calls are TRBV12-3 or TRBV12-4 and TRBJ2-7; TRBD2 matches 11 bases. CDR3 length: 16 residues. V shed 4 bases and J 2 bases; nucleotides not matched to a gene: 7. The CDR3 bases are TGTGCCAGCAGTTGGACACAGACTAGCGGGACCTACGAGCAGTACTTC. This translates into CASSWTQTSGTYEQYF.

V and J are TRBV18 and TRBJ1-1; no firm D call. Germline V gives CDR1 KGHSH, CDR2 LQKENI. The V end lost 5 bases, the J end lost 3 bases, and 10 bases lay between the germline ends. The CDR3 consists of 13 residues. The CDR3 coding sequence is TGTGCCAGCTCAAACCCCGGGGACACTGAAGCTTTCTTT. Residues: CASSNPGDTEAFF.

The rearrangement links TRBV12-3 or TRBV12-4 to TRBJ2-1; perhaps D is TRBD1 or TRBD2 (5 bases each). V lost 10 bases to trimming and J lost 2 bases, with 15 bases between them. The CDR3 covers 14 residues. The CDR3 sequence is CATGTGRAYNEQFF. The CDR3 region has the DNA TGTGCCACCGGGACCGGAAGGGCCTACAATGAGCAGTTCTTC.

CDR3 in amino acids: CASGTQTSGSSYEQYF. DNA for the CDR3: TGTGCCAGCGGGACCCAGACTAGCGGAAGCTCCTACGAGCAGTACTTC. The rearrangement links TRBV2 to TRBJ2-7; 9 bases agree with TRBD2. Germline trimming cut 8 bases from V and 0 bases from J; bases unmatched to any gene: 11. CDR1 and CDR2 (germline): SNHLY, FYNNEI. The CDR3 extends over 16 amino acids. The full variable domain, with the rest looked up from reference TRBV2 and TRBJ2-7, is EPEVTQTPSHQVTQMGQEVILRCVPISNHLYFYWYRQILGQKVEFLVSFYNNEISEKSEIFDDQFSVERPDGSNFTLKIRSTKLEDSAMYFCASGTQTSGSSYEQYFGPGTRLTVT.

The V and J genes are TRBV27 and TRBJ2-7; D gene ambiguous. This CDR3 is built from 14 residues. The ends were cut back, 1 base at V and 0 bases at J, with 7 bases in the middle. Per germline, CDR1 MNHEY and CDR2 SMNVEV (reference sequence). The DNA for the CDR3 is TGTGCCAGCAGTTTATACCAGAGCTCCTACGAGCAGTACTTC. It translates to CASSLYQSSYEQYF.

This clonotype has just one count. The V gene is TRBV29-1, the J gene TRBJ2-1; D is uncertain. The CDR3 has 11 residues. Trimming shortened V by 7 bases and J by 8 bases, and 12 bases separated the two germline ends. Germline values: CDR1 SQVTM, CDR2 ANQGSEA. In DNA, the CDR3 is TGCAGCGGTAGGTTGTACGATGAGCAGTTCTTC. Protein sequence: CSGRLYDEQFF.

The genes are TRBV7-9 and TRBJ2-7; D ambiguous. The CDR3 sequence is 11 residues long. The V and J ends lost 7 bases and 4 bases respectively, with 8 bases between them. Germline CDR1 reads SEHNR; CDR2 reads FQNEAQ (reference sequence). CDR3 sequence: CASTASYEQYF. CDR3 nucleotide sequence: TGTGCCAGCACCGCCTCTTACGAGCAGTACTTC.

This chain joins TRBV18 and TRBJ2-1; D gene uncertain. The V gene's germline CDR1 is KGHSH and CDR2 LQKENI. The CDR3 is made up of 14 amino acids. The V end was cut by 3 bases, the J end by 8 bases, with 14 bases between. CDR3 in amino acids: CASSPALEYHEQFF. CDR3 nucleotide sequence: TGTGCCAGCTCACCGGCCCTAGAGTACCATGAGCAGTTCTTC.

J is TRBJ1-4 and V is TRBV7-2; tentative D call: TRBD1 (6 bases). Between the trimmed V and J ends, which lost 5 bases and 6 bases, there was a span of 10 bases. CDR1 and CDR2 from the germline V gene are SGHTA and FQGNSA. This CDR3 has 13 residues. This CDR3 is CASSRYRDEKLFF. The CDR3 coding sequence is TGTGCCAGCAGCCGGTACAGGGATGAAAAACTGTTTTTT.

This clonotype was seen only once. The rearrangement uses TRBV28 and TRBJ2-7, with D possibly matching TRBD1 (6 bases). The CDR3 consists of 12 residues. Trimming stripped 5 bases from V and 3 bases from J, with 8 bases between. The germline gives CDR1 MDHEN, CDR2 SYDVKM. CDR3 coding DNA: TGTGCCAGCAGTCAGGGGCACTACGAGCAGTACTTC. It codes for CASSQGHYEQYF.